This record concerns one T cell receptor beta chain sequence. What it recognizes is unknown. Data came from immunoSEQ multiplex PCR; TCRdb stores just in-frame clones and leaves some out. Here the sample spans 65,000 to 95,000 clones, roughly 80% being singletons. The record originates from a study of OX40 agonist ivuxolimab in advanced cancers. Whole-study context: The study gave patients intravenous ivuxolimab at 0.01 to 10 mg/kg every 2 weeks. Earlier treatment with anti-PD-1, anti-PD-L1 or anti-CTLA-4 was permitted, and over 35% had received some. Study-wide findings and caveats: Several nonresponders also turned out to have low normalized T-cell clonal expansion.

The timepoints at which blood was sampled were baseline, cycle 4 day 1, and cycle 7 day 1. V was trimmed by 4 bases and J by 8 bases, leaving 20 bases between them. The CDR3 runs 16 residues. Germline CDR1 LGHNA, CDR2 YNFKEQ. The chain joins TRBV4-2 to TRBJ2-2; D call uncertain. Sequencing was performed on CD4+ or CD8+ T cells sorted from blood, taken in a trial of the OX40 agonist ivuxolimab. The source is an adult with an advanced solid tumor such as melanoma, head and neck, liver or kidney cancer. CDR3 amino acids: CASSRLSDVLLGELFF. CDR3 nucleotide sequence: TGTGCCAGCAGCCGTCTGTCGGACGTACTCTTGGGGGAGCTGTTTTTT.